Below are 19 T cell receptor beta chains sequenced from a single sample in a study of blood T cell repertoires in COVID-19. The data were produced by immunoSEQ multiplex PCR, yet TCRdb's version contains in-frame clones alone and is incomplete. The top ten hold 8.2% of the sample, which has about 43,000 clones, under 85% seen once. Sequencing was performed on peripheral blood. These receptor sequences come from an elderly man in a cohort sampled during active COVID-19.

CDR3 protein: CASSYSGTGKPEQYF. Written as DNA, the CDR3 is TGTGCCAGCAGTTATTCCGGGACAGGGAAACCCGAGCAGTACTTC. V usage is TRBV6-5 and J usage is TRBJ2-7; 9 bases are shared with TRBD1. The CDR3 sequence is 15 residues long. With V trimmed by 3 bases and J by 6 bases, 9 bases remained unmatched. Germline V CDR1 and CDR2: MNHEY, SVGAGI.

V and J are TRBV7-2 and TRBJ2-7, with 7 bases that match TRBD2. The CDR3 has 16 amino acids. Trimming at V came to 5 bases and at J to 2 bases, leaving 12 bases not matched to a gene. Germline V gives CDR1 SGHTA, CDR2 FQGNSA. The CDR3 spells CASSPGTTRPPYEQYF. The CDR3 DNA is TGTGCCAGCAGCCCTGGGACTACCCGACCGCCCTACGAGCAGTACTTC. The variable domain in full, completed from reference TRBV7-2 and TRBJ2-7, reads GAGVSQSPSNKVTEKGKDVELRCDPISGHTALYWYRQSLGQGLEFLIYFQGNSAPDKSGLPSDRFSAERTGGSVSTLTIQRTQQEDSAVYLCASSPGTTRPPYEQYFGPGTRLTVT.

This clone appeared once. CDR3 loop: CASSELQGPYGYTF. The DNA for the CDR3 is TGTGCCAGCAGTGAGCTGCAGGGCCCTTATGGCTACACCTTC. V gene TRBV2 combines with J gene TRBJ1-2; TRBD1 might be the D (5 bases). There are 14 residues in the CDR3. The germline gives CDR1 SNHLY, CDR2 FYNNEI. V shed 3 bases and J shed 5 bases, with 13 bases lying between them.

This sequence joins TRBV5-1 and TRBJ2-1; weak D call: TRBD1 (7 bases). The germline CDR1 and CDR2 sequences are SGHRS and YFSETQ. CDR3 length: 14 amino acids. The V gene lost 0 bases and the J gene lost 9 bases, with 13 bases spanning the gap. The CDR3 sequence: CASSLVGGGGEQFF. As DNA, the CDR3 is TGCGCCAGCAGCTTGGTAGGAGGGGGCGGTGAGCAGTTCTTC.

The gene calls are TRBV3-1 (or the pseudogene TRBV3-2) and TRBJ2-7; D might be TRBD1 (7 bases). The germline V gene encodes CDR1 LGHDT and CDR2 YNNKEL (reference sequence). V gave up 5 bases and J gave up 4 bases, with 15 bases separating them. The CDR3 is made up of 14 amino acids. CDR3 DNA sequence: TGTGCCAGCAGCACTTTGGCAGGGGGGTACGAGCAGTACTTC. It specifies CASSTLAGGYEQYF.

The CDR3 spells CASSLGGGGLGAFF. As DNA, the CDR3 is TGTGCCAGCAGTTTAGGAGGAGGTGGGCTCGGAGCTTTCTTT. The rearrangement joins TRBV28 to TRBJ1-1; D ambiguous. Germline V gene lookup returns CDR1 MDHEN and CDR2 SYDVKM. The CDR3 runs 14 residues. Trimming pared 2 bases from V and 10 bases from J, leaving 17 bases between.

CDR3 loop: CASSYSPRGHTEAFF. CDR3 sequence (DNA): TGTGCCAGCAGTTACTCTCCCAGGGGCCACACTGAAGCTTTCTTT. V and J are TRBV6-5 and TRBJ1-1; a possible D gene is TRBD1 (6 bases). The CDR3 is 15 residues long. The germline V gene encodes CDR1 MNHEY and CDR2 SVGAGI. The V gene lost 0 bases and the J gene lost 3 bases, with 11 bases spanning the gap.

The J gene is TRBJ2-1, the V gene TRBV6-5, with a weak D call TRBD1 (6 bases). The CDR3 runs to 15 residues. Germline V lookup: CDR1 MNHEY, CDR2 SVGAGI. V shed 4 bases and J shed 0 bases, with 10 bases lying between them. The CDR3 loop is CASSFGQFSYNEQFF. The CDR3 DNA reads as TGTGCCAGCAGTTTCGGACAGTTCTCCTACAATGAGCAGTTCTTC.

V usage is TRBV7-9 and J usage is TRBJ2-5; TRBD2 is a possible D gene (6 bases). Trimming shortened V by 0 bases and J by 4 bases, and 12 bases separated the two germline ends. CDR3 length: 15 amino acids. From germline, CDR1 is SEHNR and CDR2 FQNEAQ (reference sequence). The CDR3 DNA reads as TGTGCCAGCAGCTTAGCGGGCGCAGCGGGAGAGACCCAGTACTTC. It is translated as CASSLAGAAGETQYF. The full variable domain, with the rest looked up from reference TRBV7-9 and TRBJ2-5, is DTGVSQNPRHKITKRGQNVTFRCDPISEHNRLYWYRQTLGQGPEFLTYFQNEAQLEKSRLLSDRFSAERPKGSFSTLEIQRTEQGDSAMYLCASSLAGAAGETQYFGPGTRLLVL.

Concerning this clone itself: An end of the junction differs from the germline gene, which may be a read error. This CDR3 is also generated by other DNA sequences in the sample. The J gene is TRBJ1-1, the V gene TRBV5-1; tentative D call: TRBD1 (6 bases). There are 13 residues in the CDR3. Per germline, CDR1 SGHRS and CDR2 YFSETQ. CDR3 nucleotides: TGCGCCAGCAGTTTGGACAGGAACACTGAAGCTTTCTTT. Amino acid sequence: CASSLDRNTEAFF.

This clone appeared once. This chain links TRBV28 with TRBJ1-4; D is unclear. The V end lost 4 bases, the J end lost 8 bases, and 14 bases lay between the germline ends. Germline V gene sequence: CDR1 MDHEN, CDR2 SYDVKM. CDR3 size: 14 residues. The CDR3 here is CASSSLRQTEKLFF. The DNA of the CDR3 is TGTGCCAGCAGTTCACTCAGACAAACCGAAAAACTGTTTTTT.

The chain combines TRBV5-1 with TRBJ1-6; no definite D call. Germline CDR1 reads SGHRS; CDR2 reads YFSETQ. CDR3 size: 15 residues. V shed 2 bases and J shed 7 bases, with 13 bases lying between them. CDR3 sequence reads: CASSLGVPGNSPLHF. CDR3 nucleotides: TGCGCCAGCAGCTTAGGAGTTCCTGGGAATTCACCCCTCCACTTT.

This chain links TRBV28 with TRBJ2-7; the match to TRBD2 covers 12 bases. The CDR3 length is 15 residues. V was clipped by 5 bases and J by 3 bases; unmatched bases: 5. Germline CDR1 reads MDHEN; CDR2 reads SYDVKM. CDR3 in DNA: TGTGCCAGCAGTCCAGGGACTAGCGGGTTCTACGAGCAGTACTTC. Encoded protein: CASSPGTSGFYEQYF.

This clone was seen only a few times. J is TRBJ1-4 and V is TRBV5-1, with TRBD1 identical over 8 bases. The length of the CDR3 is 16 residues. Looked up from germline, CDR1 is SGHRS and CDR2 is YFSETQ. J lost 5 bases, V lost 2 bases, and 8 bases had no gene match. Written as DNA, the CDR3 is TGCGCCAGCAGCTTCGGCAGGGGGCGAGGGAATGAAAAACTGTTTTTT. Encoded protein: CASSFGRGRGNEKLFF.

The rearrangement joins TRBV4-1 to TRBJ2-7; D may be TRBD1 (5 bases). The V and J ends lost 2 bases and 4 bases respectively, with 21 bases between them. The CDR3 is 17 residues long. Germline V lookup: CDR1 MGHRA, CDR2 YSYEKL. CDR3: CASSQPYTKRRDYEQYF. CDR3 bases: TGCGCCAGCAGCCAACCCTACACGAAGCGCAGGGATTACGAGCAGTACTTC.

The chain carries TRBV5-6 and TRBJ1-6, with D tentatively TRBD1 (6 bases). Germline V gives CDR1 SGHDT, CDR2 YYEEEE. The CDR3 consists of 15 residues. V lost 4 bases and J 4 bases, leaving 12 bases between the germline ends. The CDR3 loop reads CASSGGAGYNSPLHF. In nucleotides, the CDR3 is TGTGCCAGCAGCGGGGGGGCAGGGTATAATTCACCCCTCCACTTT. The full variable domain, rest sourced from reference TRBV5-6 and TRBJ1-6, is DAGVTQSPTHLIKTRGQQVTLRCSPKSGHDTVSWYQQALGQGPQFIFQYYEEEERQRGNFPDRFSGHQFPNYSSELNVNALLLGDSALYLCASSGGAGYNSPLHFGNGTRLTVT.

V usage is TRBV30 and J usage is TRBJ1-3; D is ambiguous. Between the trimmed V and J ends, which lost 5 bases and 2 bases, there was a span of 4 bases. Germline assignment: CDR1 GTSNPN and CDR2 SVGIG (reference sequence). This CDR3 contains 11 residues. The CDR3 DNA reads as TGTGCCTGGCAGGCTGGAAACACCATATATTTT. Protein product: CAWQAGNTIYF.

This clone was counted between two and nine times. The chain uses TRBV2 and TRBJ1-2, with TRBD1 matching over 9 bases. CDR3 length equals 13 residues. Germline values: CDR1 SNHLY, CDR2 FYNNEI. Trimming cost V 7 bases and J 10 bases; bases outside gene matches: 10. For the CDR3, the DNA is TGTGCCAGCACCCAGGACAGGGGAGGTTACTACACCTTC. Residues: CASTQDRGGYYTF.

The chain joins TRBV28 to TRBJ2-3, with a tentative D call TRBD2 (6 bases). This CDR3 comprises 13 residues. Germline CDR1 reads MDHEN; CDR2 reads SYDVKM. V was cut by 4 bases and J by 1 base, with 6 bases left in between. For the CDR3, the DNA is TGTGCCAGCAGTTCGGGAGGCACAGATACGCAGTATTTT. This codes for CASSSGGTDTQYF. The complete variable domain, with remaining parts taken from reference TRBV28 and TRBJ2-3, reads DVKVTQSSRYLVKRTGEKVFLECVQDMDHENMFWYRQDPGLGLRLIYFSYDVKMKEKGDIPEGYSVSREKKERFSLILESASTNQTSMYLCASSSGGTDTQYFGPGTRLTVL.